These 30 T cell receptor beta chains came from one sample sequenced in a study of CD8 T cells in Susac syndrome. Random hexamers were used to reverse transcribe an amount of roughly 0.45 to 1 ug RNA. TCRdb recomputed calls from the immunoSEQ multiplex PCR reads with MiXCR, one row per CDR3 protein. In the table there are more than 75,000 distinct CDR3 sequences, 80% to 95% of which are singletons. Sequenced material: CD8+ T cells from PBMCs. Receptors originate from a human donor in good health.

Only one count was recorded for this clonotype. The chain is built from TRBV6-1 and TRBJ2-7; D might be TRBD1 (5 bases). Per the germline V gene, CDR1 is MNHNS and CDR2 is SASEGT. V gave up 8 bases and J gave up 0 bases, with 17 bases separating them. CDR3 length: 15 amino acids. The CDR3 is CASSSRDSGSYEQYF. CDR3 bases: TGTGCCAGCTCTTCCAGGGATTCGGGCTCCTACGAGCAGTACTTC.

CDR3: CASTLLALNTEAFF. The CDR3 DNA reads TGTGCCAGCACTCTATTAGCCTTGAACACTGAAGCTTTCTTT. The chain couples TRBV2 to TRBJ1-1; D ambiguous. Germline loops: CDR1 SNHLY, CDR2 FYNNEI. The CDR3 spans 14 residues. Trimming shortened V by 7 bases and J by 0 bases, and 12 bases separated the two germline ends.

The V call is TRBV27, the J call TRBJ1-5; D gene ambiguous. The CDR3 is 15 amino acids. The germline V gene has CDR1 MNHEY and CDR2 SMNVEV (reference sequence). The germline V and J ends were trimmed by 4 bases and 5 bases, with 15 bases remaining between them. Here the CDR3 reads CASSSDGSTHQPQHF. The CDR3 DNA reads TGTGCCAGCAGTTCGGACGGCTCCACACATCAGCCCCAGCATTTT.

The chain joins TRBV4-1 to TRBJ2-5; D ambiguous. V was clipped by 1 base and J by 2 bases, with 11 bases between them. The CDR3 is 15 residues long. CDR1 is MGHRA and CDR2 is YSYEKL in the germline V gene. The CDR3 sequence is CASSQVFGFQETQYF. CDR3 bases: TGCGCCAGCAGCCAAGTCTTCGGCTTTCAAGAGACCCAGTACTTC.

CDR3 residues: CASSVGGTTEAFF. The CDR3 coding sequence is TGTGCCAGCAGCGTAGGGGGAACCACTGAAGCTTTCTTT. The chain joins TRBV9 to TRBJ1-1; D is undetermined. V lost 0 bases to trimming and J lost 4 bases, with 7 bases between them. Germline lookup yields CDR1 SGDLS and CDR2 YYNGEE. There are 13 residues in the CDR3.

The chain recombines TRBV15 with TRBJ2-1, with 11 bases identical to TRBD1. Germline V gene lookup returns CDR1 LNHNV and CDR2 YYDKDF (reference sequence). Trimming cost V 0 bases and J 4 bases; bases outside gene matches: 5. This CDR3 contains 17 residues. The CDR3 sequence: CATSRELGTGGYNEQFF. The CDR3 DNA sequence: TGTGCCACCAGCAGAGAATTAGGGACAGGGGGTTACAATGAGCAGTTCTTC.

This sequence joins TRBV6-6 and TRBJ2-5; possible D gene TRBD2, 6 bases. Trimming took off 2 bases at V and 3 bases at J, with 13 bases between the two ends. The CDR3 is 15 residues long. Germline CDR1 is MNHNY and CDR2 is SVGAGI (reference sequence). The CDR3 reads CASSYAGPSKETQYF. The DNA for the CDR3 is TGTGCCAGCAGTTACGCGGGACCAAGTAAAGAGACCCAGTACTTC.

The chain is built from TRBV27 and TRBJ1-1; TRBD1 aligns across 7 bases. The CDR3 loop spans 14 amino acids. Germline CDR1 reads MNHEY; CDR2 reads SMNVEV (reference sequence). Trimming removed 7 bases from V and 6 bases from J; junction bases left unmatched: 11. The DNA for the CDR3 is TGTGCCAGCACCCAAAGACAGGGAAATCCTGAAGCTTTCTTT. This sequence encodes CASTQRQGNPEAFF.

The J gene is TRBJ2-1, the V gene TRBV19, with TRBD1 identical over 8 bases. Germline-derived CDR1 and CDR2 are LNHDA and SQIVND (reference sequence). The length of the CDR3 is 15 residues. Germline trimming cut 7 bases from V and 3 bases from J; bases unmatched to any gene: 8. CDR3 sequence reads: CASTLDRGVYNEQFF. In DNA form, the CDR3 reads TGTGCCAGTACCCTCGACAGGGGCGTCTACAATGAGCAGTTCTTC.

This chain links TRBV10-3 with TRBJ2-7, with 8 bases matching TRBD1. This CDR3 region has 15 residues. V lost 3 bases to trimming and J lost 3 bases; unmatched junction nucleotides: 7. The germline CDR1 and CDR2 sequences are ENHRY and SYGVKD. The CDR3 loop is CAISDLSGGSYEQYF. The CDR3 DNA follows: TGTGCCATCAGTGACTTATCAGGGGGCAGCTACGAGCAGTACTTC.

The CDR3 loop is CSVEDSDSYEQYF. In DNA form, the CDR3 reads TGCAGCGTTGAGGACTCCGACTCCTACGAGCAGTACTTC. This chain uses TRBV29-1 with TRBJ2-7; maybe TRBD2 (5 bases). CDR1 SQVTM and CDR2 ANQGSEA come from the germline V gene. The CDR3 extends over 13 amino acids. V lost 3 bases, J lost 0 bases, and 9 bases lay in between.

The chain combines TRBV5-4 with TRBJ1-1; 7 bases match TRBD1. V lost 0 bases and J lost 5; bases outside the gene matches: 4. The CDR3 spans 14 residues. Looked up from germline, CDR1 is SGHNT and CDR2 is YYREEE (reference sequence). The CDR3 protein is CASSLEGAWTEAFF. The CDR3 DNA sequence: TGTGCCAGCAGCTTGGAGGGGGCGTGGACTGAAGCTTTCTTT.

This rearrangement joins TRBV30 to TRBJ2-7; D perhaps matches TRBD1 (6 bases). Germline values: CDR1 GTSNPN, CDR2 SVGIG (reference sequence). V lost 5 bases and J 2 bases, leaving 16 bases between the germline ends. CDR3 length equals 14 residues. CDR3 in amino acids: CAWEGQSETYEQYF. The CDR3 nucleotides are TGTGCCTGGGAGGGACAATCTGAGACCTACGAGCAGTACTTC.

The rearrangement joins TRBV9 to TRBJ2-3; 8 bases line up with TRBD2. Per germline, CDR1 SGDLS and CDR2 YYNGEE. This CDR3 is built from 16 residues. J gave up 0 bases and V 4 bases, and 7 bases lay outside the gene matches. The chain's CDR3 is CASSRFAGGSTDTQYF. CDR3 DNA sequence: TGTGCCAGCAGCCGGTTTGCGGGGGGCAGCACAGATACGCAGTATTTT.

The chain uses TRBV4-1 and TRBJ2-5; D call uncertain. Per the germline V gene, CDR1 is MGHRA and CDR2 is YSYEKL. The CDR3 runs to 14 residues. Trimming cost V 0 bases and J 0 bases, with 5 bases left between them. In DNA, the CDR3 is TGCGCCAGCAGCCAAGAACGGGACCAAGAGACCCAGTACTTC. This encodes CASSQERDQETQYF.

This rearrangement joins TRBV2 to TRBJ1-6; unclear D gene. The CDR3 extends over 13 amino acids. Germline CDR1 is SNHLY and CDR2 is FYNNEI. The germline V and J ends were trimmed by 6 bases and 8 bases, with 11 bases remaining between them. CDR3 protein: CASSPDNYSPLHF. CDR3 nucleotide sequence: TGTGCCAGCAGCCCGGATAACTATTCACCCCTCCACTTT.

The chain uses TRBV23-1 and TRBJ1-1; a possible D gene is TRBD1 (6 bases). TRBV23-1 is given ORF status, its function remaining uncertain. This CDR3 has 16 amino acids. The ends were cut back, 0 bases at V and 11 bases at J, with 22 bases in the middle. The CDR3 loop reads CASSQSPFGCGTLAFF. Written as DNA, the CDR3 is TGCGCCAGCAGTCAATCACCCTTTGGGTGCGGGACACTGGCTTTCTTT.

This chain links TRBV27 with TRBJ1-6; no definite D call. Germline CDR1 and CDR2: MNHEY and SMNVEV (reference sequence). V was clipped by 2 bases and J by 6 bases, with 2 bases between them. The CDR3 consists of 12 residues. CDR3 residues: CASSLINSPLHF. CDR3 coding DNA: TGTGCCAGCAGTTTAATTAATTCACCCCTCCACTTT.

The V and J genes are TRBV13 and TRBJ1-1; D gene unclear. Germline values: CDR1 PRHDT, CDR2 FYEKMQ (reference sequence). V dropped 0 bases and J dropped 1 base, with 9 bases sitting between them. CDR3 length: 15 amino acids. In nucleotides, the CDR3 is TGTGCCAGCAGCTTAGGAGGCTCCTCGAACACTGAAGCTTTCTTT. Its protein is CASSLGGSSNTEAFF. Supplemented by reference TRBV13 and TRBJ1-1, the full variable domain reads AAGVIQSPRHLIKEKRETATLKCYPIPRHDTVYWYQQGPGQDPQFLISFYEKMQSDKGSIPDRFSAQQFSDYHSELNMSSLELGDSALYFCASSLGGSSNTEAFFGQGTRLTVV.

V gene TRBV7-8 combines with J gene TRBJ1-2; TRBD1 might be the D (5 bases). Germline assignment: CDR1 SGHVS and CDR2 FQNEAQ. Trimming left V 3 bases short and J 4 bases short, with 9 bases between. The CDR3 is 13 residues long. The CDR3 nucleotides are TGTGCCAGCAGCTTCCGGGACCCCTATGGCTACACCTTC. This encodes CASSFRDPYGYTF.

The rearrangement links TRBV11-2 to TRBJ2-5, with 9 bases fitting TRBD1. Germline V CDR1 and CDR2: SGHAT, FQNNGV. The CDR3 is 15 residues long. With 5 bases clipped from V and 3 bases from J, the junction kept 7 bases outside the gene matches. The CDR3 DNA sequence: TGTGCCAGCAGCCCCAGGACAGGGGAGGAAGAGACCCAGTACTTC. As protein: CASSPRTGEEETQYF.

This chain connects TRBV3-1 to TRBJ2-7; 9 bases map to TRBD2. The germline gives CDR1 LGHDT, CDR2 YNNKEL (reference sequence). V was clipped by 3 bases and J by 1 base; unmatched bases: 4. The CDR3 has 15 residues. The CDR3 nucleotides read TGTGCCAGCAGCCACGGTAGCGGGGGTTCCTACGAGCAGTACTTC. It encodes CASSHGSGGSYEQYF.

The chain couples TRBV7-9 to TRBJ2-3, with 13 bases matching TRBD2. The trim removed 1 base at V and 0 bases at J, leaving 4 bases unmatched. This CDR3 contains 18 residues. The germline V gene encodes CDR1 SEHNR and CDR2 FQNEAQ (reference sequence). The CDR3 DNA reads TGTGCCAGCAGCTTAGGACTAGCGGGGGGCACTAGCACAGATACGCAGTATTTT. Its translation: CASSLGLAGGTSTDTQYF. Complete variable domain (other parts from reference TRBV7-9 and TRBJ2-3): DTGVSQNPRHKITKRGQNVTFRCDPISEHNRLYWYRQTLGQGPEFLTYFQNEAQLEKSRLLSDRFSAERPKGSFSTLEIQRTEQGDSAMYLCASSLGLAGGTSTDTQYFGPGTRLTVL.

The chain couples TRBV7-6 to TRBJ2-1; possibly TRBD2 for D (5 bases). Germline CDR1 SGHVS, CDR2 FNYEAQ. Trimming cost V 1 base and J 8 bases, with 9 bases left between them. The CDR3 runs 13 residues. CDR3 DNA: TGTGCCAGCAGCTTAGGCGGGCCCTATGAGCAGTTCTTC. Protein product: CASSLGGPYEQFF.

The V call is TRBV6-6, the J call TRBJ1-2, with D unclear. CDR1 is MNHNY, CDR2 SVGAGI, per germline (reference sequence). The CDR3 runs 13 residues. V shed 0 bases and J shed 1 base, with 3 bases lying between them. The CDR3 loop is CASSYSDNYGYTF. CDR3 DNA: TGTGCCAGCAGTTACTCTGATAACTATGGCTACACCTTC.

The rearrangement joins TRBV2 to TRBJ1-2; 9 bases match TRBD1. After removal of 0 bases from V and 6 bases from J, the junction contained 2 bases not matched to a gene. CDR1 is SNHLY, CDR2 FYNNEI, per germline. CDR3 length equals 14 residues. CDR3 sequence (DNA): TGTGCCAGCAGTGAAGCCACAGGGGGCGATGGCTACACCTTC. As protein: CASSEATGGDGYTF.

The genes are TRBV5-8 and TRBJ2-2; 9 bases are a match to TRBD1. Germline CDR1 SGHTS, CDR2 YDEGEE. Unmatched junction bases numbered 9, after V lost 4 bases and J lost 5 bases. This CDR3 region has 16 residues. The CDR3 DNA follows: TGTGCCAGCAGCGCCGGGACAGGGAGTATGACCGGGGAGCTGTTTTTT. Translating gives CASSAGTGSMTGELFF.

The chain combines TRBV5-6 with TRBJ1-1, with D perhaps TRBD1 (5 bases). CDR1 and CDR2 from the germline V gene are SGHDT and YYEEEE. CDR3 size: 14 residues. V lost 5 bases and J 2 bases, leaving 13 bases between the germline ends. The CDR3 here is CASRAEGPNTEAFF. The CDR3 nucleotides are TGTGCCAGCAGGGCGGAGGGGCCTAACACTGAAGCTTTCTTT.

In DNA form, the CDR3 reads TGTGCCAGCCTTGGCCGGGACAGCTCCTACGAGCAGTACTTC. It yields the protein CASLGRDSSYEQYF. V is TRBV7-9 and J is TRBJ2-7, with 7 bases matching TRBD1. The V and J ends lost 8 bases and 0 bases, in that order; junction bases with no gene match: 7. Germline loops: CDR1 SEHNR, CDR2 FQNEAQ (reference sequence). The CDR3 sequence is 14 residues long.

This chain uses TRBV7-9 with TRBJ2-1; the match to TRBD1 covers 9 bases. Germline trimming cut 5 bases from V and 4 bases from J; bases unmatched to any gene: 15. Germline CDR1 is SEHNR and CDR2 is FQNEAQ (reference sequence). The CDR3 has 18 amino acids. The CDR3 is CASSPAHTGTGLYNEQFF. CDR3 in DNA: TGTGCCAGCAGCCCGGCCCACACCGGGACAGGGTTATACAATGAGCAGTTCTTC.